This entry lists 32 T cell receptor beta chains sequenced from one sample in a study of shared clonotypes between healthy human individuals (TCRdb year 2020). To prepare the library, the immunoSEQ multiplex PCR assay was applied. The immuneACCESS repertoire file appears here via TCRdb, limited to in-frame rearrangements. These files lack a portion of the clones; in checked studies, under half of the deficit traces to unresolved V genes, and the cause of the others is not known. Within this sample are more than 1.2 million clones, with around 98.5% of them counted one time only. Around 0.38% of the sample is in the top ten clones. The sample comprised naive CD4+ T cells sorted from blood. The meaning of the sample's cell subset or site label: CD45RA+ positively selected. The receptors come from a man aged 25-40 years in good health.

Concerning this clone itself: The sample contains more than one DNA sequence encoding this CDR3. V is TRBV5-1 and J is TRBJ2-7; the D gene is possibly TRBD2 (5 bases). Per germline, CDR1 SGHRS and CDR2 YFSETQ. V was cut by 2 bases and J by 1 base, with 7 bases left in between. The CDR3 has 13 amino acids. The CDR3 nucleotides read TGCGCCAGCAGCTTCACTAGTTCCTACGAGCAGTACTTC. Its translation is CASSFTSSYEQYF.

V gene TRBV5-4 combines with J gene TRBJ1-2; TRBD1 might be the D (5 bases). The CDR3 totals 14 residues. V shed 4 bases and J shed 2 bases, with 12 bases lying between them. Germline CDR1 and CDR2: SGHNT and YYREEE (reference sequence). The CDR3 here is CASSAGLRNYGYTF. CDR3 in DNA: TGTGCCAGCAGCGCAGGGCTACGGAACTATGGCTACACCTTC.

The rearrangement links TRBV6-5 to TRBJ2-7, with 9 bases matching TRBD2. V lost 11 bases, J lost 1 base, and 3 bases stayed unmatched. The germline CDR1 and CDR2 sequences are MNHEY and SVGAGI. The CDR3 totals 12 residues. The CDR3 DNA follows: TGTGCCGAGCGGGAGGATTCCTACGAGCAGTACTTC. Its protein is CAEREDSYEQYF.

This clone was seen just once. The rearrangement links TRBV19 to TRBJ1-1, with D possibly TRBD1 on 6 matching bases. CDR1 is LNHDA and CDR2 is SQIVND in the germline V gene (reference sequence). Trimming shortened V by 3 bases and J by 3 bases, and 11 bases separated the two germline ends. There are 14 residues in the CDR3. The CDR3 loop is CASSIWGADTEAFF. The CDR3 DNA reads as TGTGCCAGTAGTATTTGGGGGGCAGACACTGAAGCTTTCTTT.

DNA for the CDR3: TGCGCCAGCAGCCACCCGGACAGGGGTAGCTACGAGCAGTACTTC. It encodes CASSHPDRGSYEQYF. The chain recombines TRBV4-3 with TRBJ2-7; TRBD1 agrees at 9 bases. V was clipped by 3 bases and J by 3 bases; unmatched bases: 6. From germline, CDR1 is LGHNA and CDR2 YSLEER. The CDR3 runs 15 residues.

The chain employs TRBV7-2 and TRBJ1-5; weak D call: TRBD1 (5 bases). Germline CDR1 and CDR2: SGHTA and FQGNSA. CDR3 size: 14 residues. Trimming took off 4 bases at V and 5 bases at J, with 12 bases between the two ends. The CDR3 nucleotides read TGTGCCAGCAGCTCAGCCGGGGGGGATCAGCCCCAGCATTTT. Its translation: CASSSAGGDQPQHF.

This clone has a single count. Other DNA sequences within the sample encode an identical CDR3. For the CDR3, the DNA is TGTGCCAGCTCCCTTAGTAGCGGATACAATGAGCAGTTCTTC. Its translation: CASSLSSGYNEQFF. V gene TRBV18 combines with J gene TRBJ2-1; TRBD2 might be the D (6 bases). CDR1 is KGHSH, CDR2 LQKENI, per germline. The V gene lost 6 bases and the J gene lost 4 bases, with 13 bases spanning the gap. There are 14 residues in the CDR3.

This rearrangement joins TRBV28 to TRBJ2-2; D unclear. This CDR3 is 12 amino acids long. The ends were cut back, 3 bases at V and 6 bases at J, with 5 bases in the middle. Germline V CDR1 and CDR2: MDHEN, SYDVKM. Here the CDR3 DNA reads TGTGCCAGCAGTTTCTCTCCCGGGGAGCTGTTTTTT. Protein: CASSFSPGELFF.

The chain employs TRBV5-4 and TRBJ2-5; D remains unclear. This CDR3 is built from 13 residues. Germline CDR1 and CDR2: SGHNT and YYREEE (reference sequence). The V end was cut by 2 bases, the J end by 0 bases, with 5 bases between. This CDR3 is CASSLPHQETQYF. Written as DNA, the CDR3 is TGTGCCAGCAGCTTACCCCACCAAGAGACCCAGTACTTC.

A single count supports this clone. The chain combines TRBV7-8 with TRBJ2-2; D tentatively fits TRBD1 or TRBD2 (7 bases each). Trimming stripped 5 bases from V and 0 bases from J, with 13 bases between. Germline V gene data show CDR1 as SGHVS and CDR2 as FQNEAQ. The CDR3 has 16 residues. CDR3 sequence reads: CASSPRGGANTGELFF. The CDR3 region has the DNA TGTGCCAGCAGCCCCAGGGGGGGAGCGAACACCGGGGAGCTGTTTTTT.

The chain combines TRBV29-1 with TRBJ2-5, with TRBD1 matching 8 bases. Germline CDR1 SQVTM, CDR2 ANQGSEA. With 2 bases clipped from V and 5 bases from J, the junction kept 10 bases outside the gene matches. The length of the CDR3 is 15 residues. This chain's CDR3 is CSVEKGSGGYETQYF. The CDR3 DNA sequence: TGCAGCGTTGAAAAGGGCTCAGGGGGCTATGAGACCCAGTACTTC.

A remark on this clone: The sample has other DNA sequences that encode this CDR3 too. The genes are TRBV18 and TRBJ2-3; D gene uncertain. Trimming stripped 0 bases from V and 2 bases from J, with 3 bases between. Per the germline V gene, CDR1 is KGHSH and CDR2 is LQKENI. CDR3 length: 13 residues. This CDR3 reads CASSPPLTDTQYF. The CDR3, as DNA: TGTGCCAGCTCACCACCTCTCACAGATACGCAGTATTTT.

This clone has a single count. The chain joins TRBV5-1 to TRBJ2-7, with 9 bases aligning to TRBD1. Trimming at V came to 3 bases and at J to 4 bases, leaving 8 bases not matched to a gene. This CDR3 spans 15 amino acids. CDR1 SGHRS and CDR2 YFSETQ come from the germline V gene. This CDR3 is CASSWGGQGKYEQYF. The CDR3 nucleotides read TGCGCCAGCAGCTGGGGAGGACAGGGGAAATACGAGCAGTACTTC.

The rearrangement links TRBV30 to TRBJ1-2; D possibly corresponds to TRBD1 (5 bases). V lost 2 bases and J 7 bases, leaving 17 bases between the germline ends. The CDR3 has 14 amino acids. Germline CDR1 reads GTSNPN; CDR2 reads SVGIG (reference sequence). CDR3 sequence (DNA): TGTGCCTGGAGTCTACCCCAGGGTGCGGGTGGCTACACCTTC. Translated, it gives CAWSLPQGAGGYTF.

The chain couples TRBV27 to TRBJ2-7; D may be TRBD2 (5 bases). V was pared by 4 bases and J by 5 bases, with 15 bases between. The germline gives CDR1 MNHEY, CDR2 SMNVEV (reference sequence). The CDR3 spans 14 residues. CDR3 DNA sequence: TGTGCCAGCAGTTGGGTGACTACACTTAACGAGCAGTACTTC. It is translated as CASSWVTTLNEQYF.

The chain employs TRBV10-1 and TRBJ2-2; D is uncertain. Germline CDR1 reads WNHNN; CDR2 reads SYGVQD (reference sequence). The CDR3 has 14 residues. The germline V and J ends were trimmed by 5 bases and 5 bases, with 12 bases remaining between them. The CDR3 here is CASSSTEGTGELFF. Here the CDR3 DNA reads TGCGCCAGCAGTTCGACGGAAGGGACCGGGGAGCTGTTTTTT.

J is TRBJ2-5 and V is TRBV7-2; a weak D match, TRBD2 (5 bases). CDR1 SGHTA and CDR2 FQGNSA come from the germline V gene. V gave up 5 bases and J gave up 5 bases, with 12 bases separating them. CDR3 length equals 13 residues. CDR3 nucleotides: TGTGCCAGCAGCCAGGACTCCTGGGAGACCCAGTACTTC. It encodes CASSQDSWETQYF.

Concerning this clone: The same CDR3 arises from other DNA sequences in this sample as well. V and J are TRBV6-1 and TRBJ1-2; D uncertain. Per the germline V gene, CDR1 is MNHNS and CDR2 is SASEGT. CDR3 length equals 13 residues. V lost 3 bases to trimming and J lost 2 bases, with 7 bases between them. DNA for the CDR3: TGTGCCAGCAGTGAGCAAGGGAACTATGGCTACACCTTC. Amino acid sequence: CASSEQGNYGYTF.

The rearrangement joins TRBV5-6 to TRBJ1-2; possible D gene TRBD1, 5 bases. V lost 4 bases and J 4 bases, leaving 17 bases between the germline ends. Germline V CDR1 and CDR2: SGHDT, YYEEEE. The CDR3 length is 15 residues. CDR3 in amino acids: CASSPRDRPGYGYTF. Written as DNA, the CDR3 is TGTGCCAGCAGCCCCCGGGACCGCCCGGGCTATGGCTACACCTTC.

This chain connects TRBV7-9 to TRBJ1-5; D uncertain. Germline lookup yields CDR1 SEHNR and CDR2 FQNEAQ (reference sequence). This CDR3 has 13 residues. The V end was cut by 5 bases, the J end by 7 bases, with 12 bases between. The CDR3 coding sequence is TGTGCCAGCAGCCTACGGGGTGGCCAGCCCCAGCATTTT. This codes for CASSLRGGQPQHF.

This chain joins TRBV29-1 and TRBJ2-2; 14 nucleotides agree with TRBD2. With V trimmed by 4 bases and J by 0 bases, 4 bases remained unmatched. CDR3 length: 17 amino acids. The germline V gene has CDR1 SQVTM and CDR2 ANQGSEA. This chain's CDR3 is CSVVGTSGRPNTGELFF. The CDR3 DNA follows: TGCAGCGTTGTGGGGACTAGCGGGAGACCGAACACCGGGGAGCTGTTTTTT.

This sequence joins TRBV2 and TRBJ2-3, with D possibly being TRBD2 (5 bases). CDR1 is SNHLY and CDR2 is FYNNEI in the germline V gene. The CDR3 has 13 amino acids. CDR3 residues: CVTRAVATDTQYF. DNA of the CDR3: TGTGTGACGCGGGCGGTAGCCACAGATACGCAGTATTTT.

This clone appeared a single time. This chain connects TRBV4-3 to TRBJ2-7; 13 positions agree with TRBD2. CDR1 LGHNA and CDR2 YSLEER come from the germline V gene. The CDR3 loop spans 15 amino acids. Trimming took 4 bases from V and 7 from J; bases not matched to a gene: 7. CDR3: CASSPGLAGAGEQYF. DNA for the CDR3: TGCGCCAGCAGCCCAGGACTAGCGGGAGCGGGGGAGCAGTACTTC.

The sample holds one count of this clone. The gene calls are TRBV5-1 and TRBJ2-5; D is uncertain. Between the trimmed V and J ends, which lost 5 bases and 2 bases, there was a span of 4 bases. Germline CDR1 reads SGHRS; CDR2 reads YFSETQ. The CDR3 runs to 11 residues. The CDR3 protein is CASRLQETQYF. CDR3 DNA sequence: TGCGCCAGCAGACTGCAAGAGACCCAGTACTTC.

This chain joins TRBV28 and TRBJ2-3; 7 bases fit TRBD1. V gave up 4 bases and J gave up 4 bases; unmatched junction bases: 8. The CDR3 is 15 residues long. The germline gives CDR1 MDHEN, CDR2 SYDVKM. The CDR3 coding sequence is TGTGCCAGCAGTTCGACAGGGCGGATGGCAGATACGCAGTATTTT. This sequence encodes CASSSTGRMADTQYF.

CDR3 DNA sequence: TGTGCCAGTAGACGACTAGCGGGGGCTAGCACAGATACGCAGTATTTT. Translation: CASRRLAGASTDTQYF. This chain uses TRBV19 with TRBJ2-3, with 12 positions matching TRBD2. CDR1 and CDR2 from the germline V gene are LNHDA and SQIVND (reference sequence). There are 16 residues in the CDR3. With V trimmed by 6 bases and J by 0 bases, 4 bases remained unmatched.

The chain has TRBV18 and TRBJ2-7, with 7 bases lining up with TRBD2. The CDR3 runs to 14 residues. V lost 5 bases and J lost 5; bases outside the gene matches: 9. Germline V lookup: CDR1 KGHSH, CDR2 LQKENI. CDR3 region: CASSKSGGVNEQYF. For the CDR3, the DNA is TGTGCCAGCTCAAAGTCGGGAGGAGTAAACGAGCAGTACTTC.

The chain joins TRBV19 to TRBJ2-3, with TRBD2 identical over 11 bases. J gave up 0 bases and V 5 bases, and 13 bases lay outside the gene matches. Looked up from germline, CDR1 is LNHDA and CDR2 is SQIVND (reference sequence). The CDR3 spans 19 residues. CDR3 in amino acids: CASSALPGGLAVSTDTQYF. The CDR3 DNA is TGTGCCAGTAGTGCCCTCCCCGGGGGACTAGCGGTGAGCACAGATACGCAGTATTTT.

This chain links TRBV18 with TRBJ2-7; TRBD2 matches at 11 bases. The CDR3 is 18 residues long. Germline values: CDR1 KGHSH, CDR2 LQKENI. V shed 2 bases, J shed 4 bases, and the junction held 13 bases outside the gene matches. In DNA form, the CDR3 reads TGTGCCAGCTCACCATCAACCCCGACTAGCGGGATTTCTTACGAGCAGTACTTC. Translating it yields CASSPSTPTSGISYEQYF.

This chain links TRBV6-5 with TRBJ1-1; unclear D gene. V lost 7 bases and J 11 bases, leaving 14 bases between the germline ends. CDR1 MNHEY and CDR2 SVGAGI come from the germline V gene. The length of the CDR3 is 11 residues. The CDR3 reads CASIRGKEAFF. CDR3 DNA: TGTGCCAGCATTAGAGGGAAGGAGGCTTTCTTT.

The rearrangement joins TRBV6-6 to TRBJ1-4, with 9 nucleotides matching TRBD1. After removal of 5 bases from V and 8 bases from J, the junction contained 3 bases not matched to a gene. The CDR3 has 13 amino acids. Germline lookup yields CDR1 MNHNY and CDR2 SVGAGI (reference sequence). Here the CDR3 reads CASSGGQGEKLFF. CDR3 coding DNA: TGTGCCAGCAGTGGGGGACAGGGCGAAAAACTGTTTTTT.

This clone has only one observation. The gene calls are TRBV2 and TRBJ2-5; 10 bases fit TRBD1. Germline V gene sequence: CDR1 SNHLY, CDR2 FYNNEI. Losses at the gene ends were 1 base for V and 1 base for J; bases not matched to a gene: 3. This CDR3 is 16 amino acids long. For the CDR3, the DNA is TGTGCCAGCAGTGAAGGGGACAGGGGCCTCCAAGAGACCCAGTACTTC. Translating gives CASSEGDRGLQETQYF.